This is a list of T cell receptor beta chains from one sample in a study. One entry per CDR3 protein results from TCRdb running MiXCR on the 5' RACE reads. The top ten clones hold roughly 2.4% of a sample with fewer than 25,000 distinct CDR3 sequences, roughly 29% of them seen once. The sequenced sample was tumor-infiltrating naive CD4+ T cells sorted from the breast tumor. The receptors derive from a female donor with breast cancer. CDR3s include the opening cysteine and the closing phenylalanine or tryptophan. Fields, in order: V gene, D gene, J gene, clone size, CDR3 DNA, CDR3 protein. D genes are given only for firm matches. Part of the rows lack a size; the others show once, few, many or a class for expanded clones.

TRBV5-1	-	TRBJ2-2	-	TGCGCCAGCAGCATGGGGGACGTCAGCACCGGGGAGCTGTTTTTT	CASSMGDVSTGELFF
TRBV25-1	TRBD1	TRBJ2-1	-	TGTGCCAGCAGTGAAGGACAGGGGGTCTATGAGCAGTTCTTC	CASSEGQGVYEQFF
TRBV15	TRBD2	TRBJ2-7	many	TGTGCCACCAGCAGACCGTCAGGGACTAGCGGGATCAAGGCCTACGAGCAGTACTTC	CATSRPSGTSGIKAYEQYF
TRBV10-3	TRBD2	TRBJ2-3	-	TGTGCCATCAGTGTCGGACTAGCGGGCAGCACAGATACGCAGTATTTT	CAISVGLAGSTDTQYF
TRBV6-5	-	TRBJ1-2	many	TGTGCCAGCAGTTTGGGACGAGGAATCTATGGCTACACCTTC	CASSLGRGIYGYTF
TRBV13	TRBD1	TRBJ1-2	-	TGTGCCAGCAGCTTTCACAGGGGCTATGGCTACACCTTC	CASSFHRGYGYTF
TRBV3-1	-	TRBJ2-1	many	TGTGCCAGCAGCCGGACGCAGGGCCGGGGGTACAATGAGCAGTTCTTC	CASSRTQGRGYNEQFF
TRBV20-1	TRBD1	TRBJ2-1	few	TGCAGTGGGGGGGTTGCTGACAGGGGAAACAATGAGCAGTTCTTC	CSGGVADRGNNEQFF
TRBV20-1	TRBD1	TRBJ1-1	many	TGCAGTGCTAGGACAGGGCGTAGGGGCACTGAAGCTTTCTTT	CSARTGRRGTEAFF
TRBV6-5	-	TRBJ1-4	many	TGTGCCAGCAGACACGATAATGAAAAACTGTTTTTT	CASRHDNEKLFF
TRBV5-1	-	TRBJ1-1	medium-sized	TGCGCCAGCAGCTTGGCCCTCCCGACGGCGAACACTGAAGCTTTCTTT	CASSLALPTANTEAFF
TRBV20-1	TRBD2	TRBJ2-7	once	TGCAGTGCTGGGGGGACTAACTCCTACGAGCAGTACTTC	CSAGGTNSYEQYF
TRBV20-1	TRBD1	TRBJ2-7	many	TGCAGTGCTAGAGATTTGAGACAGGGTACATACGAGCAGTACTTC	CSARDLRQGTYEQYF
TRBV7-2	TRBD1	TRBJ1-5	-	TGTGCCAGCAGCTCCTTGGACAGGAGGAATCAGCCCCAGCATTTT	CASSSLDRRNQPQHF
TRBV29-1	TRBD2	TRBJ2-1	many	TGCAGCGTTGTCCCCGGGAGGGTGGACAATGAGCAGTTCTTC	CSVVPGRVDNEQFF
TRBV7-3	TRBD2	TRBJ2-3	few	TGTGCCAGCAGCCAAAGCGGGAGGGTTGTCACAGATACGCAGTATTTT	CASSQSGRVVTDTQYF
TRBV6-5	-	TRBJ1-2	-	TGTGCCAGCAGTTACGGGTCCAGGGGCTATGGCTACACCTTC	CASSYGSRGYGYTF
TRBV15	TRBD2	TRBJ2-1	-	TGTGCCACCAGCAGAACTAGCGCCAGCTCCTACAATGAGCAGTTCTTC	CATSRTSASSYNEQFF
TRBV30	-	TRBJ1-1	-	TGTGCCTGGAGGGCGCTACACACTGAAGCTTTCTTT	CAWRALHTEAFF
TRBV10-3	-	TRBJ2-7	-	TGTGGCACCAACGACCTACTCACTTACGAGCAGTACTTC	CGTNDLLTYEQYF
TRBV7-9	TRBD1	TRBJ2-5	few	TGTGCCAGCAGGCTGGACAGGGTCCAAGAGACCCAGTACTTC	CASRLDRVQETQYF
TRBV7-6	TRBD1	TRBJ2-7	medium-sized	TGTGCCAGCAGCGCCGGGACAGGGGGGAACTACGAGCAGTACTTC	CASSAGTGGNYEQYF
TRBV7-9	-	TRBJ2-7	-	TGTGCCAGCAGCGAATATCCGGGACTCCTGGACCACGAGCAGTACTTC	CASSEYPGLLDHEQYF
TRBV6-1	-	TRBJ1-1	-	TGTGCCAGCAGAGTAAACACTGAAGCTTTCTTT	CASRVNTEAFF
TRBV5-1	-	TRBJ2-1	many	TGCGCCAGCAGGGCAGCGGAGATCTACAATGAGCAGTTCTTC	CASRAAEIYNEQFF
TRBV27	-	TRBJ2-6	few	TGTGCCAGCGGCCCCAGTGGGGCCAACGTCCTGACTTTC	CASGPSGANVLTF
TRBV7-2	-	TRBJ1-1	medium-sized	TGTGCCAGCAGCTCCCGGGGCGACAGAGCCCTGAACACTGAAGCTTTCTTT	CASSSRGDRALNTEAFF
TRBV2	-	TRBJ1-3	-	TGTGCCAGCAGTGTTGATAGGGGATCTGGAAACACCATATATTTT	CASSVDRGSGNTIYF
TRBV6-5	TRBD2	TRBJ2-7	medium-sized	TGTGCCAGCAGTCGTGCAAGGGAGGGCCGCGAGCAGTACTTC	CASSRAREGREQYF
TRBV20-1	-	TRBJ1-1	-	TGCAGTGCTAGGGGAGACACTGAAGCTTCCTTT	CSARGDTEASF
TRBV12-3/TRBV12-4	-	TRBJ1-5	many	TGTGCCAGCAGTTTTCTCCAAGCTGGGTATGGCAATCAGCCCCAGCATTTT	CASSFLQAGYGNQPQHF
TRBV10-2	-	TRBJ2-1	-	TGCGCCAGCACCTTAGGCGATGAGCAGTTCTTC	CASTLGDEQFF
TRBV3-1	-	TRBJ1-5	-	TGTGCCAGTTCCCGGTCAGGCGCAAGGCCTGCGCCCCAGCATTTT	CASSRSGARPAPQHF
TRBV7-9	-	TRBJ2-1	-	TGTGCCTGCCAGGACAGCCACAATGAGCAGTTCTTC	CACQDSHNEQFF
TRBV6-5	TRBD1	TRBJ2-7	many	TGTGCCAGCAGCCGCCGCTACCCCACCGGGACAGGGCCCCACGAGCAGTACTTC	CASSRRYPTGTGPHEQYF
TRBV20-1	-	TRBJ1-1	many	TGCAGTGCTAGAGCCACAGGGGAAGCTTTCTTT	CSARATGEAFF
TRBV9	TRBD1	TRBJ2-1	-	TGTGCCAGCAGCTCAACCGGGACAGGGTCCTACAATGAGCAGTTCTTC	CASSSTGTGSYNEQFF
TRBV7-6	-	TRBJ2-1	many	TGTGCCAGCAGCCAACAAGGGGGGACCTACAATGAGCAGTTCTTC	CASSQQGGTYNEQFF
TRBV7-9	TRBD2	TRBJ2-1	-	TGTGCCAGCAGCTCGCCGGGACTAGCGGGAGGCTTGTCCTACAATGAGCAGTTCTTC	CASSSPGLAGGLSYNEQFF
TRBV11-2	-	TRBJ2-7	-	TGTGCCAGCAGCCCCATATCCTGGACGGCGTCCTACGAGCAGTACTTC	CASSPISWTASYEQYF
TRBV3-1	-	TRBJ1-1	few	TGTGCCAGCAGCCCTAGGGTGTCCGCCACTGAAGCTTTCTTT	CASSPRVSATEAFF
TRBV29-1	-	TRBJ2-1	medium-sized	TGCAGCGCGTCCCGGGACAATGAGCAGTTCTTC	CSASRDNEQFF
TRBV7-9	-	TRBJ1-1	many	TGTGCCAGCAGCTTACGGGGTGGTGAGAACACTGAAGCTTTCTTT	CASSLRGGENTEAFF
TRBV6-6	TRBD1	TRBJ2-7	few	TGTGCCAGCAGTTATGGGGGACAGGGGGCGAGGGAGCAGTACTTC	CASSYGGQGAREQYF
TRBV20-1	TRBD1	TRBJ1-4	-	TGCAGTGCTCCAGACAGGGGGCGTGAAAAACTGTTTTTT	CSAPDRGREKLFF
TRBV29-1	-	TRBJ1-2	-	TGCAGCGTTGGCGGTACGTGGAGGGAAGATGGCTACACCTTC	CSVGGTWREDGYTF